The table lists the clone carrying this T cell receptor (beta chain) with a few counts. TCRdb's table, derived via immunoSEQ multiplex PCR, lists solely in-frame clones and lacks some. The table has 220,000 or so clones, roughly 85% seen once; the top ten hold 3% to 4.5%. Germline V gene lookup returns CDR1 MNHEY and CDR2 SVGAGI. This CDR3 has 15 amino acids. V trimming: 6 bases; J trimming: 4 bases; junction bases outside the gene matches: 9. The entry originates in a study of blood T cell repertoires in COVID-19. Overall study context: PBMCs, B-cell-depleted T cells, or T cells were the source of the cDNA or gDNA that made up the material.

The receptor comes from an elderly woman with acute or convalescent COVID-19. The sample comprised peripheral blood. J is TRBJ2-7 and V is TRBV6-5; 10 bases map to TRBD1. The CDR3 spells CASRRSDRGKYEQYF. CDR3 coding DNA: TGTGCCAGCAGACGATCGGACAGGGGGAAATACGAGCAGTACTTC.